This passage covers 9 T cell receptor beta chains from one sample sequenced in a study of cytomegalovirus exposure and HLA in healthy donors. This table comes from immunoSEQ multiplex PCR, and its TCRdb copy is limited to in-frame clones, with some not included. The sample lists some 130,000 clones, roughly 90% occurring once. Sample: PBMCs. The receptors shown here come from a woman aged 18-29 years in good health and CMV-seropositive.

This chain uses TRBV6-1 with TRBJ1-2; 8 nucleotides line up with TRBD1. The germline CDR1 and CDR2 sequences are MNHNS and SASEGT. With 1 base clipped from V and 4 bases from J, the junction kept 8 bases outside the gene matches. The CDR3 runs 16 residues. The CDR3 loop reads CASSEEGGQGSYGYTF. The CDR3, as DNA: TGTGCCAGCAGTGAAGAGGGCGGACAGGGCTCCTATGGCTACACCTTC.

This chain uses TRBV30 with TRBJ2-5; D is perhaps TRBD2 (5 bases). Germline V gives CDR1 GTSNPN, CDR2 SVGIG (reference sequence). V was cut by 5 bases and J by 7 bases, with 17 bases left in between. The CDR3 runs 13 residues. CDR3 in DNA: TGTGCCTGGGGAGAGGGCCCTAGGGTGACCCAGTACTTC. Encoded protein: CAWGEGPRVTQYF.

The J gene is TRBJ1-3, the V gene TRBV5-1; no definite D call. Germline loops: CDR1 SGHRS, CDR2 YFSETQ. The CDR3 consists of 15 residues. The V end lost 2 bases, the J end lost 0 bases, and 9 bases lay between the germline ends. CDR3 amino acids: CASSFDTVSGNTIYF. In DNA form, the CDR3 reads TGCGCCAGCAGCTTTGACACCGTCTCTGGAAACACCATATATTTT. Full variable domain (outside the CDR3, taken from reference TRBV5-1 and TRBJ1-3): KAGVTQTPRYLIKTRGQQVTLSCSPISGHRSVSWYQQTPGQGLQFLFEYFSETQRNKGNFPGRFSGRQFSNSRSEMNVSTLELGDSALYLCASSFDTVSGNTIYFGEGSWLTVV.

This clone has just one count. J is TRBJ1-1 and V is TRBV19; a possible D gene is TRBD1 (5 bases). The CDR3 has 13 amino acids. Germline-derived CDR1 and CDR2 are LNHDA and SQIVND (reference sequence). V shed 8 bases and J shed 6 bases, with 16 bases lying between them. The CDR3 nucleotides read TGTGCCAGTCGTCACGGTCAGGGCTCTGAAGCTTTCTTT. Encoded protein: CASRHGQGSEAFF.

J is TRBJ2-7 and V is TRBV7-2; tentative D call: TRBD1 (5 bases). Looked up from germline, CDR1 is SGHTA and CDR2 is FQGNSA. This CDR3 has 13 amino acids. Between the trimmed V and J ends, which lost 5 bases and 4 bases, there was a span of 12 bases. The CDR3 DNA sequence: TGTGCCAGCAGCCCGACAGCAAGTTACGAGCAGTACTTC. This encodes CASSPTASYEQYF.

This clone was recorded once. This rearrangement joins TRBV5-5 to TRBJ1-5, with TRBD1 identical over 8 bases. The CDR3 extends over 15 amino acids. Germline assignment: CDR1 SGHKS and CDR2 YYEKEE (reference sequence). Germline trimming cut 0 bases from V and 6 bases from J; bases unmatched to any gene: 5. CDR3 DNA: TGTGCCAGCAGCTTGGTTCCAGGGGGCGGTCAGCCCCAGCATTTT. Translated, it gives CASSLVPGGGQPQHF. The full variable domain, in which reference TRBV5-5 and TRBJ1-5 provide the parts outside the CDR3, is DAGVTQSPTHLIKTRGQQVTLRCSPISGHKSVSWYQQVLGQGPQFIFQYYEKEERGRGNFPDRFSARQFPNYSSELNVNALLLGDSALYLCASSLVPGGGQPQHFGDGTRLSIL.

This clone occurred once. CDR3 nucleotides: TGTGCCAGCACCCAACAACCGGTACTAGCGGGCGGGTACGAGCAGTACTTC. This encodes CASTQQPVLAGGYEQYF. The chain links TRBV2 to TRBJ2-7, with 9 positions matching TRBD2. Germline values: CDR1 SNHLY, CDR2 FYNNEI. After removal of 7 bases from V and 4 bases from J, the junction contained 17 bases not matched to a gene. This CDR3 has 17 amino acids.

The CDR3 sequence: CASGFRQEYQETQYF. CDR3 nucleotides: TGTGCTAGTGGTTTCCGACAGGAGTACCAAGAGACCCAGTACTTC. V usage is TRBV12-5 and J usage is TRBJ2-5, with D possibly matching TRBD1 (6 bases). Germline V gene data show CDR1 as LGHNT and CDR2 as FRNRAP. Trimming removed 3 bases at V and 0 bases at J, with 11 bases between. There are 15 residues in the CDR3.

The V call is TRBV4-1, the J call TRBJ1-2; tentative D call: TRBD1 (6 bases). Germline-derived CDR1 and CDR2 are MGHRA and YSYEKL. The CDR3 spans 16 residues. Between the trimmed V and J ends, which lost 5 bases and 3 bases, there was a span of 19 bases. CDR3 region: CASSSGGKQGDYGYTF. CDR3 DNA sequence: TGCGCCAGCAGCAGTGGGGGTAAACAGGGTGACTATGGCTACACCTTC.